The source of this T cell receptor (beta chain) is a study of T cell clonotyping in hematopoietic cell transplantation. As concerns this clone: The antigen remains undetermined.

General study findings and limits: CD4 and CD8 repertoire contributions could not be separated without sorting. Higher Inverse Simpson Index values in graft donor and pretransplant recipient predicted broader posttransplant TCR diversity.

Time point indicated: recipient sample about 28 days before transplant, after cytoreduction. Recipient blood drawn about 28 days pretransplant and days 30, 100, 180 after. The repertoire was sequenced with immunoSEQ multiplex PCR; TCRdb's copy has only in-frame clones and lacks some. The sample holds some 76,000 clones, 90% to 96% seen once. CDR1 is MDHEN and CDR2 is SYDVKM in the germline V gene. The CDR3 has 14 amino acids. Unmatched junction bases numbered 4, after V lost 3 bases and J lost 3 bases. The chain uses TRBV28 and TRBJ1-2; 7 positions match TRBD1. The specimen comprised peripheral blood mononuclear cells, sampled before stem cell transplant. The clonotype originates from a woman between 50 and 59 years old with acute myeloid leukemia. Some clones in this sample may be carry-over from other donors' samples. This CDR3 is CASSLDRPDYGYTF. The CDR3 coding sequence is TGTGCCAGCAGTTTGGACAGGCCCGACTATGGCTACACCTTC.